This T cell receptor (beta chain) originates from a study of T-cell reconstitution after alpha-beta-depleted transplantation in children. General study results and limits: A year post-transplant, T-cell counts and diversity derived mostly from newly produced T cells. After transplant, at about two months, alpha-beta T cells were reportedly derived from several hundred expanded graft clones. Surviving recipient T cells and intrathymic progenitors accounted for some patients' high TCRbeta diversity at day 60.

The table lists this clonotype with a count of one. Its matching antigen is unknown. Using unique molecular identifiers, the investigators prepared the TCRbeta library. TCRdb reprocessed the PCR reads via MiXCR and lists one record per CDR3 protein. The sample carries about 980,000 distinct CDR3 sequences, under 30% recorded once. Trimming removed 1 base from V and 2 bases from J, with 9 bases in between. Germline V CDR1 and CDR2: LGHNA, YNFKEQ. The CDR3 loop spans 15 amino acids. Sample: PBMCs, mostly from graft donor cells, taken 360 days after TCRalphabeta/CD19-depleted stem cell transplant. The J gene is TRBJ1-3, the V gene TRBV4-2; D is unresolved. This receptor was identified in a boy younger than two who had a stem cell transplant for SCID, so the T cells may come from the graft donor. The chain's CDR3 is CASSQVHGTGNTIYF. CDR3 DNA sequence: TGTGCCAGCAGCCAAGTCCATGGAACTGGAAACACCATATATTTT.